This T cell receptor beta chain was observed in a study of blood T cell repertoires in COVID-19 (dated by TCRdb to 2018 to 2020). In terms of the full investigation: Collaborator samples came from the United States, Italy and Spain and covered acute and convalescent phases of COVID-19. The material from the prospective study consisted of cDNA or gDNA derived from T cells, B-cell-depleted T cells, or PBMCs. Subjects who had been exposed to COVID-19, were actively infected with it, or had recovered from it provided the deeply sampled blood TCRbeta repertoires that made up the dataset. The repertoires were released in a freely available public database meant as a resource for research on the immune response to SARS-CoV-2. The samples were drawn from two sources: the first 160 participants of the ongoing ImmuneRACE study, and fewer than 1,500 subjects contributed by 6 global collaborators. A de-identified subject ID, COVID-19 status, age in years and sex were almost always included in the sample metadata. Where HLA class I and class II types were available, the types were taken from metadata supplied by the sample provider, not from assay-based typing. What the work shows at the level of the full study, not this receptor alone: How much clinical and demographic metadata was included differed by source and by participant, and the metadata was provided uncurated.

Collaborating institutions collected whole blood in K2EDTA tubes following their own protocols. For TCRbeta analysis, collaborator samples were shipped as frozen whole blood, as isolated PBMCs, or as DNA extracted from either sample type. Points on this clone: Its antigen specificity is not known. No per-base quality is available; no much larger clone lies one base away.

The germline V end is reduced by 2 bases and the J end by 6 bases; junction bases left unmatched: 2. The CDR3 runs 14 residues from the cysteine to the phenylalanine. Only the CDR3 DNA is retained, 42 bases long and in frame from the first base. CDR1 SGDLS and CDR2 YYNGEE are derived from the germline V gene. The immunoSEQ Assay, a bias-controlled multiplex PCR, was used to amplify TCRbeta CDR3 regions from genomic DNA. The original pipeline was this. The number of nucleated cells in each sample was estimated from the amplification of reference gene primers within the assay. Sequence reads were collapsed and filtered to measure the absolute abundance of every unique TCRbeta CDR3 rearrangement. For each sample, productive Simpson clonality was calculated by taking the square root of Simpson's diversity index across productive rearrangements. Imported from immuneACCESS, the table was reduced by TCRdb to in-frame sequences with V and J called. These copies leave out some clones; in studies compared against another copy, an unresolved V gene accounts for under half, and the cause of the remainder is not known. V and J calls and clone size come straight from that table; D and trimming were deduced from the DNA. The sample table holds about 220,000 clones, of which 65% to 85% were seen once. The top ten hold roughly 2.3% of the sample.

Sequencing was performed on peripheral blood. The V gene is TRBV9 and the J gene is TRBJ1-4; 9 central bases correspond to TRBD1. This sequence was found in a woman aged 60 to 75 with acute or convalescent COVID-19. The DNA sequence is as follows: TGTGCCAGCAGCGTGGGACAGGGTTATGAAAAACTGTTTTTT. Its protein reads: CASSVGQGYEKLFF.